This T cell receptor beta chain stems from a study of identical twins. From the 5' RACE reads, TCRdb called clonotypes with MiXCR, one entry per CDR3 protein. The sample records 600,000 to 700,000 distinct CDR3 sequences, around 20% being singletons. These data were also filed under a second study, of T cells expressing NK-cell markers. That paper states: HCMV serostatus: seven of eight sequenced donors positive, one negative. In several donors, dominant clonotypes made up about 28.3-60.1% of CD3+CD56-NKG2C+ cells.

The sequencing sample was made of PBMCs. This clonotype was obtained from a woman between 18 and 29 years old in good health.

The CDR3 DNA is TGTGCCAGCAGCCAGGGGATACCCTACGAGCAGTACTTC. This codes for CASSQGIPYEQYF. The J gene is TRBJ2-7, the V gene TRBV14, with unresolved D. CDR1 SGHDN and CDR2 FVKESK come from the germline V gene. The CDR3 length is 13 residues. Trimming shortened V by 3 bases and J by 2 bases, and 8 bases separated the two germline ends.